This TCR beta chain was sequenced for a study of blood T cells in healthy people across ages. Overall study context: Per two T cells, template switching captured roughly one barcoded beta molecule.

The study recruited healthy Caucasian donors from Russia who were aged about 6 to 90. The ends were cut back, 4 bases at V and 5 bases at J, with 14 bases in the middle. The CDR3 runs 14 residues. CDR1 and CDR2 from the germline V gene are ENHRY and SYGVKD. Sample-barcoded 5' priming and a J-beta primer mix drove a second PCR of roughly 6 to 12 cycles. TCRdb re-derived calls from the 5' RACE reads in MiXCR, one entry per CDR3 protein. The sample comprises approximately 2,000,000 distinct CDR3 sequences, 35% to 50% of which are singletons, and 23% rests with the top ten. Specimen: blood. The chain couples TRBV10-3 to TRBJ1-1; D is perhaps TRBD1 (5 bases). This TCR was recovered from a human donor in good health. CDR3 nucleotides: TGTGCCATCAGTGTCGGAGGGGCAGGAACTGAAGCTTTCTTT. Translating it yields CAISVGGAGTEAFF.